These 22 T cell receptor beta chains originate from one sample sequenced in a study of blood T cell repertoires in COVID-19. Here immunoSEQ multiplex PCR was the method, and the copy in TCRdb shows in-frame clones only, minus some. The table lists around 72,000 clones, approximately 87% of them singletons. Sequencing was carried out using peripheral blood. The receptors shown here come from a woman over 75 with acute or convalescent COVID-19.

The chain recombines TRBV6-4 with TRBJ1-1; tentative D call: TRBD1 (6 bases). Trimming shortened V by 6 bases and J by 1 base, and 12 bases separated the two germline ends. The CDR3 length is 14 residues. Germline V gives CDR1 MRHNA, CDR2 SNTAGT. As DNA, the CDR3 is TGTGCCAGCAGGTCACAGGGCTGGAACACTGAAGCTTTCTTT. Translating gives CASRSQGWNTEAFF.

The chain joins TRBV25-1 to TRBJ2-7; 10 nucleotides align to TRBD1. CDR1 and CDR2 (germline): MGHDK, SYGVNS. The CDR3 covers 14 residues. With 6 bases clipped from V and 6 bases from J, the junction kept 8 bases outside the gene matches. Here the CDR3 DNA reads TGTGCCAGCAGACCGGACAGGGGGTCTACCGAGCAGTACTTC. It is translated as CASRPDRGSTEQYF.

The chain links TRBV15 to TRBJ1-6; 9 nucleotides align to TRBD1. The ends lost 2 bases at V and 9 bases at J; junction bases unmatched: 8. CDR1 is LNHNV and CDR2 is YYDKDF in the germline V gene (reference sequence). The CDR3 runs 16 residues. CDR3 DNA: TGTGCCACCAGCAGACAACCTACAGGGGGCGGTTCACCCCTCCACTTT. Translation gives CATSRQPTGGGSPLHF.

This rearrangement joins TRBV10-2 to TRBJ1-5; D perhaps matches TRBD1 (6 bases). Trimming cost V 5 bases and J 1 base, with 12 bases left between them. The germline V gene encodes CDR1 WSHSY and CDR2 SAAADI. This CDR3 has 15 residues. CDR3 sequence reads: CASSKGQSSNQPQHF. CDR3 DNA: TGCGCCAGCAGTAAAGGACAGTCCAGCAATCAGCCCCAGCATTTT.

This clone showed up just once. V gene TRBV28 combines with J gene TRBJ1-4; D remains unclear. The germline CDR1 and CDR2 sequences are MDHEN and SYDVKM. This CDR3 spans 15 amino acids. Trimming removed 3 bases from V and 2 bases from J, with 10 bases in between. CDR3 in amino acids: CASSLSGSTNEKLFF. The CDR3, as DNA: TGTGCCAGCAGTTTGTCGGGGAGCACTAATGAAAAACTGTTTTTT.

This clone was observed a handful of times. The chain combines TRBV14 with TRBJ2-1; 9 positions match TRBD2. CDR1 and CDR2 from the germline V gene are SGHDN and FVKESK. This CDR3 has 20 residues. The V and J ends lost 0 bases and 5 bases, in that order; junction bases with no gene match: 17. For the CDR3, the DNA is TGTGCCAGCAGCCAAGATCTGTGGCGGGAGGGCCGGGGTTCCCACAATGAGCAGTTCTTC. Encoded protein: CASSQDLWREGRGSHNEQFF.

J is TRBJ1-2 and V is TRBV6-1; 12 nucleotides line up with TRBD1. The CDR3 runs 16 residues. From germline, CDR1 is MNHNS and CDR2 SASEGT. V was clipped by 2 bases and J by 5 bases; unmatched bases: 6. The CDR3 coding sequence is TGTGCCAGCAGTGAACCGGGGACAGGGGGCGGATATGGCTACACCTTC. The encoded protein is CASSEPGTGGGYGYTF.

The genes are TRBV7-6 and TRBJ2-7, with TRBD2 matching over 8 bases. The CDR3 totals 14 residues. Germline V lookup: CDR1 SGHVS, CDR2 FNYEAQ. V shed 4 bases and J 7 bases; nucleotides not matched to a gene: 9. The CDR3 spells CASSSGTRRQEQYF. CDR3 sequence (DNA): TGTGCCAGCAGCTCCGGGACTAGGAGGCAGGAGCAGTACTTC. The full variable domain, rest sourced from reference TRBV7-6 and TRBJ2-7, is GAGVSQSPRYKVTKRGQDVALRCDPISGHVSLYWYRQALGQGPEFLTYFNYEAQQDKSGLPNDRFSAERPEGSISTLTIQRTEQRDSAMYRCASSSGTRRQEQYFGPGTRLTVT.

The CDR3 loop is CASSIDRANTEAFF. CDR3 in DNA: TGTGCCAGTAGTATCGACAGGGCGAACACTGAAGCTTTCTTT. The rearrangement links TRBV19 to TRBJ1-1; 7 nucleotides match TRBD1. The CDR3 consists of 14 residues. Germline CDR1 is LNHDA and CDR2 is SQIVND (reference sequence). V lost 3 bases and J lost 1; bases outside the gene matches: 2. Using reference TRBV19 and TRBJ1-1 for the parts outside the CDR3, the full variable domain is DGGITQSPKYLFRKEGQNVTLSCEQNLNHDAMYWYRQDPGQGLRLIYYSQIVNDFQKGDIAEGYSVSREKKESFPLTVTSAQKNPTAFYLCASSIDRANTEAFFGQGTRLTVV.

This chain connects TRBV6-1 to TRBJ2-3; 9 bases are shared with TRBD2. The CDR3 loop spans 15 amino acids. The germline V gene encodes CDR1 MNHNS and CDR2 SASEGT. V lost 3 bases and J lost 7; bases outside the gene matches: 8. CDR3 sequence reads: CASSDVSGGINTQYF. The CDR3 DNA reads TGTGCCAGCAGTGATGTAAGCGGGGGGATAAATACGCAGTATTTT.

V gene TRBV11-2 combines with J gene TRBJ1-4, with no clear D. V gave up 4 bases and J gave up 5 bases, with 17 bases separating them. CDR1 is SGHAT, CDR2 FQNNGV, per germline. There are 16 residues in the CDR3. The CDR3 DNA is TGTGCCAGCAGCTCTTGGGGTGGGAGAGTAAATGAAAAACTGTTTTTT. Translating it yields CASSSWGGRVNEKLFF.

The sample holds a few counts of this clone. The chain is built from TRBV10-3 and TRBJ2-7; D is ambiguous. Germline assignment: CDR1 ENHRY and CDR2 SYGVKD. The V gene lost 4 bases and the J gene lost 7 bases, with 11 bases spanning the gap. CDR3 length equals 12 residues. The CDR3 spells CAISVTPEEQYF. Here the CDR3 DNA reads TGTGCCATCAGTGTTACACCCGAAGAGCAGTACTTC.

The rearrangement uses TRBV5-4 and TRBJ1-3, with D tentatively TRBD1 (5 bases). Deletions cut 4 bases from V and 3 bases from J, with 17 bases between. CDR3 length: 16 amino acids. Looked up from germline, CDR1 is SGHNT and CDR2 is YYREEE (reference sequence). For the CDR3, the DNA is TGTGCCAGCAGCAAGGAAATTAGCAGGGATGGAAACACCATATATTTT. Protein sequence: CASSKEISRDGNTIYF.

The rearrangement links TRBV29-1 to TRBJ1-2; no clear D. The V gene lost 0 bases and the J gene lost 4 bases, with 9 bases spanning the gap. The germline CDR1 and CDR2 sequences are SQVTM and ANQGSEA. The CDR3 is made up of 13 amino acids. For the CDR3, the DNA is TGCAGCGTTGAAGAACGGCGGGTCTATGGCTACACCTTC. It translates to CSVEERRVYGYTF.

V gene TRBV19 combines with J gene TRBJ2-7; 7 bases are shared with TRBD1. The CDR3 has 13 amino acids. Per the germline V gene, CDR1 is LNHDA and CDR2 is SQIVND (reference sequence). V shed 3 bases and J 2 bases; nucleotides not matched to a gene: 1. The CDR3 here is CASSIGTAYEQYF. The CDR3 region has the DNA TGTGCCAGTAGTATCGGGACAGCCTACGAGCAGTACTTC.

The chain is built from TRBV19 and TRBJ1-5; 7 positions agree with TRBD1. This CDR3 is 16 amino acids long. CDR1 is LNHDA, CDR2 SQIVND, per germline (reference sequence). Germline trimming cut 3 bases from V and 5 bases from J; bases unmatched to any gene: 10. The CDR3 nucleotides are TGTGCCAGTAGTATTCTAAGGCCAGGGGGTGATCAGCCCCAGCATTTT. It yields the protein CASSILRPGGDQPQHF.

The chain links TRBV29-1 to TRBJ1-1; D is uncertain. This CDR3 spans 14 amino acids. The germline gives CDR1 SQVTM, CDR2 ANQGSEA. V shed 5 bases and J shed 2 bases, with 15 bases lying between them. This CDR3 reads CSVRGGGLNTEAFF. CDR3 coding DNA: TGCAGCGTTCGAGGAGGCGGCTTAAACACTGAAGCTTTCTTT.

The chain recombines TRBV5-1 with TRBJ2-7, with TRBD1 matching over 8 bases. The J segment lost 9 bases and the V segment lost 4 bases, leaving 12 bases of the junction unmatched. Germline CDR1 is SGHRS and CDR2 is YFSETQ. The CDR3 extends over 14 amino acids. CDR3 sequence (DNA): TGCGCCAGCAGCGTGGGACAGGCCCTGGACTGGCAGTACTTC. Encoded protein: CASSVGQALDWQYF.

The chain has TRBV13 and TRBJ2-5; weak D call: TRBD1 (7 bases). Trimming took off 5 bases at V and 1 base at J, with 11 bases between the two ends. From germline, CDR1 is PRHDT and CDR2 FYEKMQ (reference sequence). The CDR3 sequence is 14 residues long. CDR3 region: CASSAGGLQETQYF. DNA for the CDR3: TGTGCCAGCAGCGCAGGGGGACTCCAAGAGACCCAGTACTTC.

J is TRBJ2-3 and V is TRBV5-1; 8 positions match TRBD1. Germline-derived CDR1 and CDR2 are SGHRS and YFSETQ. V lost 0 bases to trimming and J lost 1 base; unmatched junction nucleotides: 1. There are 15 residues in the CDR3. For the CDR3, the DNA is TGCGCCAGCAGCTTGGGGGGACAGGGCACAGATACGCAGTATTTT. Translated: CASSLGGQGTDTQYF.

This chain uses TRBV29-1 with TRBJ2-2; 8 bases align to TRBD2. The germline V gene has CDR1 SQVTM and CDR2 ANQGSEA. The CDR3 contains 14 residues. V shed 5 bases and J 1 base; nucleotides not matched to a gene: 3. The CDR3 here is CSVRGLENTGELFF. The CDR3 DNA reads TGCAGCGTTCGGGGACTAGAGAACACCGGGGAGCTGTTTTTT.

In this sample, this clone turned up once. The chain recombines TRBV29-1 with TRBJ2-7, with D perhaps matching TRBD2 (5 bases). Germline CDR1 and CDR2: SQVTM and ANQGSEA. The CDR3 is 12 amino acids. The CDR3 DNA reads as TGCAGTGTCATGCGCCGGGACTACGAGCAGTACTTC. This encodes CSVMRRDYEQYF.